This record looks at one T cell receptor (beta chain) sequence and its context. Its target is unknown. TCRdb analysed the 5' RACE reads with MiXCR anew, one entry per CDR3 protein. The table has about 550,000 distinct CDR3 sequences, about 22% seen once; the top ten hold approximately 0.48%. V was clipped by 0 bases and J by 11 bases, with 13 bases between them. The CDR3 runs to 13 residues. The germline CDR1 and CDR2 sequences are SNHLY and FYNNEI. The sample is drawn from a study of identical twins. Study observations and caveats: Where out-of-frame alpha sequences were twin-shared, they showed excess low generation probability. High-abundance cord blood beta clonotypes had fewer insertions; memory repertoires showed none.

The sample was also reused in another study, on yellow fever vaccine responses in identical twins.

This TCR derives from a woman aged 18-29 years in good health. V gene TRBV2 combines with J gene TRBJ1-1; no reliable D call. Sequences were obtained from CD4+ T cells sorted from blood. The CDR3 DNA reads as TGTGCCAGCAGTGAAGCCCGAATGGGGTGGGCTTTCTTT. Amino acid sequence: CASSEARMGWAFF. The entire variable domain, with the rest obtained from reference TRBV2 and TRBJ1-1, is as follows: EPEVTQTPSHQVTQMGQEVILRCVPISNHLYFYWYRQILGQKVEFLVSFYNNEISEKSEIFDDQFSVERPDGSNFTLKIRSTKLEDSAMYFCASSEARMGWAFFGQGTRLTVV.